Given below is one T cell receptor (beta chain) in context. Its antigen is still unknown. TCR alpha and beta CDR3 regions were amplified from RNA using iRepertoire nested multiplex PCR. TCRdb analysed the multiplex PCR reads with MiXCR anew, one entry per CDR3 protein. The data hold 400,000 or so distinct CDR3 sequences, with 41% observed a single time. This entry is derived from a study of glioma-infiltrating T cells. Overall study context: Dexamethasone exposure before glioma surgery was limited to six or fewer days. Target coverage was about 4- to 10-fold for about 1 million blood T cells.

Study observations and caveats: Non-neoplastic patients had below-expected tissue-blood divergence, while all gliomas exceeded expectation. A blood CDR3 motif signature was depleted in highly divergent patients.

Germline V lookup: CDR1 MNHNY, CDR2 SVGAGI (reference sequence). The CDR3 extends over 15 amino acids. Unmatched junction bases numbered 9, after V lost 6 bases and J lost 2 bases. This TCR came from a human donor with low-grade glioma or glioblastoma, undergoing nonglioma brain surgery, or in good health (not recorded which). The rearrangement links TRBV6-6 to TRBJ2-7, with 8 bases that match TRBD2. The sample taken for sequencing was glioma tissue, nonneoplastic brain tissue, or PBMCs (not recorded which). This CDR3 is CASSPGQREPYEQYF. CDR3 coding DNA: TGTGCCAGCAGCCCGGGGCAGCGGGAGCCCTACGAGCAGTACTTC.